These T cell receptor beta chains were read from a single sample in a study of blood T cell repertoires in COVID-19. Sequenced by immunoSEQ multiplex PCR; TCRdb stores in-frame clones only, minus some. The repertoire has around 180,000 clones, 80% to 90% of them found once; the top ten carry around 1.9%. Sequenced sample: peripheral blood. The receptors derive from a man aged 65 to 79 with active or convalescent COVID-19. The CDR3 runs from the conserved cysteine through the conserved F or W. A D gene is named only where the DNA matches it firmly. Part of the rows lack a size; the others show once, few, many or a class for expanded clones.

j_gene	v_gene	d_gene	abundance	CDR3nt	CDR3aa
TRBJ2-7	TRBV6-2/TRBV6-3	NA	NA	TGTGCCAGCAGTCCCGTTCGGGGCGAGCAGTACTTC	CASSPVRGEQYF
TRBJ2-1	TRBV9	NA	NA	TGTGCCAGCAGCGCTTGGGGGGAAGATTACAATGAGCAGTTCTTC	CASSAWGEDYNEQFF
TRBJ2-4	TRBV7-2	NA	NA	TGTGCCAGCAGCTTAGTCGCAGAAAACATTCAGTACTTC	CASSLVAENIQYF
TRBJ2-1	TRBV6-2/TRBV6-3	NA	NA	TGTGCCAGCAGTTACTCGGCCTCAAGGCAGTTCTTC	CASSYSASRQFF
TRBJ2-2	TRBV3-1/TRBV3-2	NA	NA	TGTGCCAGCAGCCAAGTAGTTCTAGCGAACACCGGGGAGCTGTTTTTT	CASSQVVLANTGELFF
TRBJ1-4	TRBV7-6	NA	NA	TGTGCCAGCAGACGTCAGGGGAATAATGAAAAACTGTTTTTT	CASRRQGNNEKLFF
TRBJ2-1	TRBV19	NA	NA	TGTGCCAGTAGCCCTTGGGGGACAAACAGCTTGGTCTCCAATGAGCAGTTCTTC	CASSPWGTNSLVSNEQFF
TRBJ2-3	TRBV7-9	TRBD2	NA	TGTGCCAGCACCGAATGGGGCGGGGGATTAATCACAGATACGCAGTATTTT	CASTEWGGGLITDTQYF
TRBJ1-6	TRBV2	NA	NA	TGTGCCAGCAGCTCAGGGGTGAGCTCCTATAATTCACCCCTCCACTTT	CASSSGVSSYNSPLHF
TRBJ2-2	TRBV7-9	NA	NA	TGTGCCAGCAGCTTAGTTCAGGGGAACACCGGGGAGCTGTTTTTT	CASSLVQGNTGELFF
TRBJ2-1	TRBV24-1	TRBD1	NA	TGTGCCACCAGCGCTCCAGCCCCCGGGACAGGGGCTGGTGAGCAGTTCTTC	CATSAPAPGTGAGEQFF
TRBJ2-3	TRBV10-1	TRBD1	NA	TGCGCCAGCTCGGACAGGGTCCCCACAGATACGCAGTATTTT	CASSDRVPTDTQYF
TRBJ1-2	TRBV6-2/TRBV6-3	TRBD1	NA	TGTGCCAGCAGCCAGACAGGGTTCTACGGCTACACCTTC	CASSQTGFYGYTF
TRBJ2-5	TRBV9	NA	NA	TGTGCCAGCAGCCTACTGGCGGGGCACCAAGAGACCCAGTACTTC	CASSLLAGHQETQYF
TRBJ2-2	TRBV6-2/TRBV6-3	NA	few	TGTGCCAGCAGTTACGTCGCGTCCGGGGAGCTGTTTTTT	CASSYVASGELFF
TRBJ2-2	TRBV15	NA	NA	TGTGCCACCAGCAGAACGGGACTTGGGAACACCGGGGAGCTGTTTTTT	CATSRTGLGNTGELFF
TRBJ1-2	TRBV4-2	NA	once	TGTGCCAGCAGCCAAGACGGCTATGGCTACACCTTC	CASSQDGYGYTF
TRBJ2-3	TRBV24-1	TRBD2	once	TGTGCCACCAGTTCCCCCGGGCTCGGGAGGGCCCCAGATACGCAGTATTTT	CATSSPGLGRAPDTQYF
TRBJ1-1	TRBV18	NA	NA	TGTGCCAGCTCACTGCGGACAGTGAACACTGAAGCTTTCTTT	CASSLRTVNTEAFF
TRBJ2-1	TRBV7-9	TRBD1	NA	TGTGCCAGCAGCACACGCGGACAGGGGGGTTCCTACAATGAGCAGTTCTTC	CASSTRGQGGSYNEQFF
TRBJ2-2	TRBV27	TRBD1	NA	TGTGCCAGCAGTTTAGACAGGGGGTGGTACACCGGGGAGCTGTTTTTT	CASSLDRGWYTGELFF
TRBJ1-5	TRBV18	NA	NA	TGTGCCAGCTCGCAGGAACAAAGTCAGCCCCAGCATTTT	CASSQEQSQPQHF
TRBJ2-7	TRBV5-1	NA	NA	TGCGCCAGCAGCTACAACCGGGACACGAGCTCCTACGAGCAGTACTTC	CASSYNRDTSSYEQYF
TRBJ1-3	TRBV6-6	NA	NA	TGTGCCGTCAGGGTTAAGAATGCCATATATTTT	CAVRVKNAIYF
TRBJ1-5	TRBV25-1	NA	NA	TGTGCCAGCAGGGCCGACAGGAGCGGTCAGCCCCAGCATTTT	CASRADRSGQPQHF
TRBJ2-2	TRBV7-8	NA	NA	TGTGCCAGCAGCTCCATCGTCGGCACCGGGGAGCTGTTTTTT	CASSSIVGTGELFF
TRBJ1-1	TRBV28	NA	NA	TGTGCCAGCAACCCCCCGGGGAACACTGAAGCTTTCTTT	CASNPPGNTEAFF
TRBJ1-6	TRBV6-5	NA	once	TGTGCCAGCAAGAACAGGGTTTTGAGTTCACCCCTCCACTTT	CASKNRVLSSPLHF
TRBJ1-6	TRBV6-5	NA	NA	TGTGCCAGCAGTTACTCGGCGGGTCGGGCACCCCTCCACTTT	CASSYSAGRAPLHF
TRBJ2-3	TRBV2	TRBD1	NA	TGTGCCAGCAGTGCGGAGACAGGGACAGATACGCAGTATTTT	CASSAETGTDTQYF
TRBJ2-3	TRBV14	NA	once	TGTGCCAGCAGCCAAGGCCAGATCACAGATACGCAGTATTTT	CASSQGQITDTQYF
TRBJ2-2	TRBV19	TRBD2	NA	TGTGCCAGTAGTCCCCAGCGGGAGGCGAACACCGGGGAGCTGTTTTTT	CASSPQREANTGELFF
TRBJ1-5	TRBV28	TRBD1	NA	TGTGCCAGCAGTTCCCAAGCTCGACAGGGAGTAATCAATCAGCCCCAGCATTTT	CASSSQARQGVINQPQHF